The 26 T cell receptor beta chains reported below all come from one sample, sequenced in a study of beta chain features in type 1 diabetes. Broader study findings: Among patients with Type 1 diabetes, TCRB CDR3s were moderately but significantly shorter in every one of the four CD4+ subsets.

These receptors' targets are unknown. Expressed TCRB transcripts were sequenced because the entire RNA isolate underwent reverse transcription. Sequencing used immunoSEQ multiplex PCR; TCRdb keeps in-frame clones, though not all of them. The sample comprises approximately 600,000 clones, around 12% of which are singletons, and around 0.12% rests with the top ten. Sequencing was carried out using naive CD4+ T cells from blood. These receptors came from a man in his thirties or forties with type 1 diabetes.

The rearrangement joins TRBV28 to TRBJ2-7; 9 bases are a match to TRBD1. The CDR3 loop spans 15 amino acids. The V gene end was trimmed by 6 bases and the J gene end by 4 bases; junction bases not matched to a gene: 10. Germline V gene data show CDR1 as MDHEN and CDR2 as SYDVKM. CDR3 sequence (DNA): TGTGCCAGCAGCCCGCCCGGGACAGGGATATACGAGCAGTACTTC. Translating gives CASSPPGTGIYEQYF. Based on the CDR3 plus reference TRBV28 and TRBJ2-7, the full variable domain is DVKVTQSSRYLVKRTGEKVFLECVQDMDHENMFWYRQDPGLGLRLIYFSYDVKMKEKGDIPEGYSVSREKKERFSLILESASTNQTSMYLCASSPPGTGIYEQYFGPGTRLTVT.

The V call is TRBV2, the J call TRBJ2-1; TRBD2 matches at 9 bases. Germline V lookup: CDR1 SNHLY, CDR2 FYNNEI. The CDR3 has 15 residues. V shed 7 bases and J 8 bases; nucleotides not matched to a gene: 12. The CDR3 protein is CASNPLAGVRDEQFF. CDR3 bases: TGTGCCAGCAACCCATTAGCGGGGGTGCGGGATGAGCAGTTCTTC.

This sequence joins TRBV7-2 and TRBJ2-7, with TRBD1 as a possible D gene (6 bases). Germline assignment: CDR1 SGHTA and CDR2 FQGNSA. The V end lost 5 bases, the J end lost 0 bases, and 11 bases lay between the germline ends. The CDR3 spans 14 residues. The CDR3 DNA sequence: TGTGCCAGCAGCCAGACAGGCATCTCCTACGAGCAGTACTTC. Translated: CASSQTGISYEQYF.

The genes are TRBV10-3 and TRBJ1-2; TRBD1 agrees at 9 bases. Germline CDR1 reads ENHRY; CDR2 reads SYGVKD. CDR3 length equals 14 residues. The V segment lost 5 bases and the J segment 4 bases; nucleotides outside the gene matches: 5. CDR3: CAISLDRGTYGYTF. The DNA of the CDR3 is TGTGCCATCAGTCTGGACAGGGGAACCTATGGCTACACCTTC.

The J gene is TRBJ2-7, the V gene TRBV11-3; TRBD1 aligns across 12 bases. This CDR3 region has 14 residues. Germline CDR1 is SGHNT and CDR2 is YENEEA. The trim removed 6 bases at V and 5 bases at J, leaving 5 bases unmatched. The CDR3 DNA reads as TGTGCCAGCAGATCCGGGACAGGGGGCAACGAGCAGTACTTC. Amino acid sequence: CASRSGTGGNEQYF. Variable domain in full (rest from reference TRBV11-3 and TRBJ2-7): EAGVVQSPRYKIIEKKQPVAFWCNPISGHNTLYWYLQNLGQGPELLIRYENEEAVDDSQLPKDRFSAERLKGVDSTLKIQPAELGDSAVYLCASRSGTGGNEQYFGPGTRLTVT.

This clone has a handful of counts. The CDR3 here is CAWSVLGTQPYEQYF. CDR3 DNA sequence: TGTGCCTGGAGTGTACTTGGGACACAACCCTACGAGCAGTACTTC. The chain links TRBV30 to TRBJ2-7; the D gene is possibly TRBD1 (6 bases). Germline loops: CDR1 GTSNPN, CDR2 SVGIG (reference sequence). V was trimmed by 0 bases and J by 2 bases, leaving 14 bases between them. The CDR3 consists of 15 residues.

The genes are TRBV18 and TRBJ1-3; D not certain. The germline V and J ends were trimmed by 3 bases and 4 bases, with 16 bases remaining between them. CDR3 length: 16 residues. Germline V lookup: CDR1 KGHSH, CDR2 LQKENI. The CDR3 reads CASSPTSTHRGNTIYF. The CDR3 coding sequence is TGTGCCAGCTCACCCACGTCGACTCACCGAGGAAACACCATATATTTT.

This clone was counted only a few times. The junction departs from the called germline gene at one end, perhaps through a read error. The chain employs TRBV19 and TRBJ2-5, with TRBD1 matching 7 bases. The CDR3 contains 15 residues. Germline V gene sequence: CDR1 LNHDA, CDR2 SQIVND (reference sequence). CDR3 DNA: TGTGCCAGTAGTGGAACAGGGGCTTCCCAAGTGACCCAGTACTTC. As protein: CASSGTGASQVTQYF.

J is TRBJ1-4 and V is TRBV14; possible D gene TRBD1, 5 bases. Trimming pared 4 bases from V and 13 bases from J, leaving 16 bases between. The CDR3 spans 13 residues. CDR1 and CDR2 from the germline V gene are SGHDN and FVKESK. DNA for the CDR3: TGTGCCAGCAGCCGGACCACGGACGGGGGACTGTTTTTT. Amino acids: CASSRTTDGGLFF.

The chain has TRBV7-2 and TRBJ2-7; D possibly uses TRBD1 or TRBD2 (6 bases each). The germline V and J ends were trimmed by 7 bases and 0 bases, with 16 bases remaining between them. Germline V gene lookup returns CDR1 SGHTA and CDR2 FQGNSA. There are 15 residues in the CDR3. The DNA for the CDR3 is TGTGCCAGCACCCCCCCCGGGGGCCTCTCCTACGAGCAGTACTTC. It yields the protein CASTPPGGLSYEQYF.

This rearrangement joins TRBV2 to TRBJ2-3; 9 bases agree with TRBD1. The CDR3 extends over 16 amino acids. The germline V gene encodes CDR1 SNHLY and CDR2 FYNNEI. The ends lost 4 bases at V and 0 bases at J; junction bases unmatched: 5. As DNA, the CDR3 is TGTGCCAGCAGTGTTTGGGGGACAGGGAGCACAGATACGCAGTATTTT. It codes for CASSVWGTGSTDTQYF. The complete variable domain, with remaining parts taken from reference TRBV2 and TRBJ2-3, reads EPEVTQTPSHQVTQMGQEVILRCVPISNHLYFYWYRQILGQKVEFLVSFYNNEISEKSEIFDDQFSVERPDGSNFTLKIRSTKLEDSAMYFCASSVWGTGSTDTQYFGPGTRLTVL.

The rearrangement links TRBV5-8 to TRBJ2-5; D is undetermined. The CDR3 spans 13 residues. Germline V gene sequence: CDR1 SGHTS, CDR2 YDEGEE. Trimming removed 7 bases from V and 5 bases from J, with 15 bases in between. The CDR3 DNA reads as TGTGCCAGCCTTCCTGAGCATCGGGAGACCCAGTACTTC. This codes for CASLPEHRETQYF.

This clone was seen a few times. The chain links TRBV7-2 to TRBJ1-4; D remains unclear. Per the germline V gene, CDR1 is SGHTA and CDR2 is FQGNSA. The CDR3 contains 13 residues. V lost 4 bases and J 8 bases, leaving 11 bases between the germline ends. The CDR3 nucleotides read TGTGCCAGCAGCTGGATGAAAGAGGAAAAACTGTTTTTT. Its protein product is CASSWMKEEKLFF.

V and J are TRBV18 and TRBJ2-5, with D unclear. The V gene lost 7 bases and the J gene lost 0 bases, with 0 bases spanning the gap. Germline lookup yields CDR1 KGHSH and CDR2 LQKENI. There are 10 residues in the CDR3. The CDR3 DNA reads TGTGCCAGCTACCAAGAGACCCAGTACTTC. Its translation is CASYQETQYF.

This clone was counted only a few times. V usage is TRBV2 and J usage is TRBJ2-3; 10 positions match TRBD2. The CDR3 runs 15 residues. Unmatched junction bases numbered 3, after V lost 3 bases and J lost 3 bases. CDR1 and CDR2 from the germline V gene are SNHLY and FYNNEI. The CDR3 bases are TGTGCCAGCAGTGAGGGACTAGCGTTGACAGATACGCAGTATTTT. This encodes CASSEGLALTDTQYF.

The gene calls are TRBV28 and TRBJ1-2; D remains unclear. The germline gives CDR1 MDHEN, CDR2 SYDVKM. Trimming took 2 bases from V and 2 from J, leaving 3 bases between them. This CDR3 region has 12 residues. As DNA, the CDR3 is TGTGCCAGCAGTTTACAGAACTATGGCTACACCTTC. Protein sequence: CASSLQNYGYTF.

This clone was observed a handful of times. At the DNA level, this CDR3 is encoded by other sequences in the same sample as well. V and J are TRBV5-4 and TRBJ2-2, with TRBD1 matching over 8 bases. The CDR3 is 15 amino acids. V shed 2 bases, J shed 1 base, and the junction held 1 base outside the gene matches. Germline assignment: CDR1 SGHNT and CDR2 YYREEE (reference sequence). The CDR3: CASSFGQGNTGELFF. In DNA, the CDR3 is TGTGCCAGCAGCTTCGGACAGGGGAACACCGGGGAGCTGTTTTTT.

The chain links TRBV28 to TRBJ2-1, with 9 nucleotides matching TRBD1. V lost 1 base and J lost 7; bases outside the gene matches: 5. The germline V gene encodes CDR1 MDHEN and CDR2 SYDVKM. The CDR3 loop spans 15 amino acids. CDR3 in amino acids: CASSLYRGQRNEQFF. The CDR3 DNA follows: TGTGCCAGCAGTTTATACAGGGGGCAAAGGAATGAGCAGTTCTTC.

This clone was counted only a few times. This rearrangement joins TRBV29-1 to TRBJ1-5; TRBD1 is a possible D gene (6 bases). Germline-derived CDR1 and CDR2 are SQVTM and ANQGSEA. The CDR3 totals 14 residues. V lost 6 bases and J lost 0, with 12 bases in between. DNA for the CDR3: TGCAGCGTGGCCCTAGGGGGTAGCAATCAGCCCCAGCATTTT. Protein product: CSVALGGSNQPQHF.

J is TRBJ2-1 and V is TRBV27; 10 bases agree with TRBD2. CDR3 length: 16 amino acids. The trim removed 2 bases at V and 4 bases at J, leaving 5 bases unmatched. CDR1 MNHEY and CDR2 SMNVEV come from the germline V gene (reference sequence). The CDR3 DNA reads as TGTGCCAGCAGTTTAAACGGAGCGGGGGGGTACAATGAGCAGTTCTTC. Residues: CASSLNGAGGYNEQFF.

Only a few counts were recorded for this clone. This chain uses TRBV5-1 with TRBJ1-2, with D uncertain. The CDR3 covers 14 residues. The germline V and J ends were trimmed by 4 bases and 0 bases, with 10 bases remaining between them. Germline assignment: CDR1 SGHRS and CDR2 YFSETQ. CDR3 sequence reads: CASSREQTNYGYTF. The DNA for the CDR3 is TGCGCCAGCAGCCGGGAACAGACTAACTATGGCTACACCTTC.

A note on this clone: The sample contains more than one DNA sequence encoding this CDR3. This rearrangement joins TRBV9 to TRBJ1-2, with a weak D call TRBD1 (6 bases). There are 13 residues in the CDR3. CDR1 and CDR2 from the germline V gene are SGDLS and YYNGEE. V lost 4 bases to trimming and J lost 1 base, with 8 bases between them. This CDR3 reads CASSPDSNYGYTF. The CDR3, as DNA: TGTGCCAGCAGCCCGGACAGTAACTATGGCTACACCTTC.

In this sample, this clone turned up a few times. The CDR3 here is CATSRVPSLGAGNTIYF. Here the CDR3 DNA reads TGTGCCACCAGCAGAGTTCCCTCTCTCGGGGCTGGAAACACCATATATTTT. This chain joins TRBV15 and TRBJ1-3; D gene unclear. CDR3 length: 17 amino acids. Looked up from germline, CDR1 is LNHNV and CDR2 is YYDKDF (reference sequence). Trimming removed 1 base from V and 2 bases from J, with 15 bases in between.

This clone was counted only a few times. This chain links TRBV7-9 with TRBJ1-1; weak D call: TRBD1 (5 bases). The V gene lost 7 bases and the J gene lost 0 bases, with 18 bases spanning the gap. The germline V gene encodes CDR1 SEHNR and CDR2 FQNEAQ (reference sequence). The CDR3 is 16 amino acids. CDR3 bases: TGTGCCAGCATCCAACAGGCCACCGGAGTGAACACTGAAGCTTTCTTT. Translation: CASIQQATGVNTEAFF.

This clone was seen more than once but under ten times. J is TRBJ1-1 and V is TRBV15; tentative D call: TRBD1 (5 bases). Between the trimmed V and J ends, which lost 1 base and 1 base, there was a span of 10 bases. The CDR3 is made up of 15 amino acids. In germline, CDR1 is LNHNV, CDR2 YYDKDF (reference sequence). The CDR3 region has the DNA TGTGCCACCAGCAGAGGGTTCAGGGAGAACACTGAAGCTTTCTTT. Translating gives CATSRGFRENTEAFF.

The V and J genes are TRBV7-2 and TRBJ2-2; 10 nucleotides match TRBD1. Unmatched junction bases numbered 7, after V lost 5 bases and J lost 4 bases. Germline V gene lookup returns CDR1 SGHTA and CDR2 FQGNSA. The CDR3 runs 16 residues. This chain's CDR3 is CASSPGTGVSTGELFF. Written as DNA, the CDR3 is TGTGCCAGCAGCCCCGGGACAGGGGTTAGCACCGGGGAGCTGTTTTTT. Using reference TRBV7-2 and TRBJ2-2 for the parts outside the CDR3, the full variable domain is GAGVSQSPSNKVTEKGKDVELRCDPISGHTALYWYRQSLGQGLEFLIYFQGNSAPDKSGLPSDRFSAERTGGSVSTLTIQRTQQEDSAVYLCASSPGTGVSTGELFFGEGSRLTVL.